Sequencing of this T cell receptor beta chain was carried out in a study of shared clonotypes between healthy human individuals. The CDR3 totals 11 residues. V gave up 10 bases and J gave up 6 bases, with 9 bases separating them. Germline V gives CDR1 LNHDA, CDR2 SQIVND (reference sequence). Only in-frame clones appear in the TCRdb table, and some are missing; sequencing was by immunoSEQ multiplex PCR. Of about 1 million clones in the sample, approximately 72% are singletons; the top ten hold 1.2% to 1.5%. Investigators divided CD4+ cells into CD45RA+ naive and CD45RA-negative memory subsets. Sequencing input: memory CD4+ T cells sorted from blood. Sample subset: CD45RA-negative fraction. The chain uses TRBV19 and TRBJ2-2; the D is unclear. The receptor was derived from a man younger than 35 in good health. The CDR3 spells CATRTAGELFF. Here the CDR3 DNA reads TGTGCCACCAGAACAGCCGGGGAGCTGTTTTTT.